A selection of T cell receptor beta chains follows, all from one sample in a study of T-cell memory formation after mild COVID-19. TCRdb processed the 5' RACE reads anew with MiXCR; each CDR3 protein has one entry. The data hold approximately 350,000 distinct CDR3 sequences, with approximately 12% observed a single time. The sequenced sample consisted of PBMCs or a T cell subset sorted from them (not recorded which). All receptors derive from a man aged 18 to 30 who had mild COVID-19 (a few samples of this study predate the infection). Cell type and time point are not known. Each CDR3 is given with its conserved first and last residue. Fields, in order: J gene, D gene, V gene, clone size, CDR3 length, CDR3 DNA, CDR3 protein. A D gene is named only where the DNA matches it firmly. The size of a clone is reported for some rows only, either as once, few or many, or as a class for expanded clones.

>TRBJ2-6|TRBD1|TRBV7-6|-|20
TGTGCCAGCAGCTTAGCGGGAGGGACAGGGGGAATCGGTGGGGCCAACGTCCTGACTTTC
CASSLAGGTGGIGGANVLTF
>TRBJ2-3|-|TRBV5-1|few|17
TGCGCCAGCAGCCCGCACAACGGGGGGCTAATCACAGATACGCAGTATTTT
CASSPHNGGLITDTQYF
>TRBJ2-3|-|TRBV29-1|many|12
TGCAGCGTTGACGAGGGCGCAGATACGCAGTATTTT
CSVDEGADTQYF
>TRBJ2-1|TRBD2|TRBV12-3/TRBV12-4|-|16
TGTGCCAGCAGTTTAGCGGGGCTAGCGGATTACAATGAGCAGTTCTTC
CASSLAGLADYNEQFF
>TRBJ2-3|TRBD2|TRBV7-8|many|18
TGTGCCAGCAGGCGAGGTCGGCTAGCGGGGGATATCGCAGATACGCAGTATTTT
CASRRGRLAGDIADTQYF
>TRBJ2-2|TRBD2|TRBV5-4|few|16
TGTGCCAGCAGCTTGCTCCCCACCCGGGGGGCCGGGGAGCTGTTTTTT
CASSLLPTRGAGELFF
>TRBJ2-1|TRBD2|TRBV12-3/TRBV12-4|few|14
TGTGCCAGCAGTTTCCGGACTAGCCTCTATGAGCAGTTCTTC
CASSFRTSLYEQFF
>TRBJ2-6|-|TRBV20-1|-|17
TGCAGTGTTTCCCGGGACGCTGGCACGTCTGGGGCCAACGTCCTGACTTTC
CSVSRDAGTSGANVLTF
>TRBJ2-3|-|TRBV7-3|many|15
TGTGCCAGCAGCTCTGCAGTGTCCCCAACAGATACGCAGTATTTT
CASSSAVSPTDTQYF
>TRBJ2-3|-|TRBV10-3|-|13
TGTGCCATCAGTGGGTTGGGCACAGATACGCAGTATTTT
CAISGLGTDTQYF
>TRBJ1-4|TRBD1|TRBV6-1|-|14
TGTGCCAGCAGTCCGACAGGGGCGGCTGAAAAACTGTTTTTT
CASSPTGAAEKLFF
>TRBJ1-2|-|TRBV7-9|-|14
TGTGCCAGCAGCTTCCCTCGATCCTGGGATGGCTACACCTTC
CASSFPRSWDGYTF
>TRBJ1-2|TRBD1|TRBV3-1|many|14
TGTGCCAGCAGCCTTAATTTCGCAGGGGGCGGCTACACCTTC
CASSLNFAGGGYTF
>TRBJ1-5|-|TRBV12-3/TRBV12-4|few|12
TGTGCCAGCAGTGGCACCAATCAGCCCCAGCATTTT
CASSGTNQPQHF
>TRBJ1-2|-|TRBV12-3/TRBV12-4|-|13
TGTGCCAGCAGTTTAGCCCTCGGAAATGGCTACACCTTC
CASSLALGNGYTF
>TRBJ1-2|TRBD1|TRBV5-1|few|15
TGCGCCAGCAGCACCGGGACAGGGGACCTTTATGGCTACACCTTC
CASSTGTGDLYGYTF
>TRBJ1-2|-|TRBV20-1|-|14
TGCAGTGCTAGACGCGGCAGCCCTAACTATGGCTACACCTTC
CSARRGSPNYGYTF
>TRBJ1-1|-|TRBV20-1|few|14
TGCAGTGCTAGAGCACAGGGAAAGGGCACTGAAGCTTTCTTT
CSARAQGKGTEAFF
>TRBJ2-3|TRBD2|TRBV5-1|-|16
TGCGCCAGCAGCCCGGGGGTCGGGGGGGGCACAGATACGCAGTATTTT
CASSPGVGGGTDTQYF
>TRBJ1-4|TRBD1|TRBV6-5|-|12
TGTGCCAGCACAGGGGGCAACGAAAAACTGTTTTTT
CASTGGNEKLFF
>TRBJ2-5|-|TRBV7-9|-|11
TGTGCCAGCAGCCAGGTTGGGACCCAGTACTTC
CASSQVGTQYF
>TRBJ1-2|TRBD1|TRBV7-2|few|15
TGTGCCAGCAGCCTAGCCGACAGGGGGCGCCGGGGCTACACCTTC
CASSLADRGRRGYTF
>TRBJ2-3|TRBD2|TRBV4-1|many|16
TGCGCCAGCAGCCAACGTTTAGCGGGGGGCACAGATACGCAGTATTTT
CASSQRLAGGTDTQYF
>TRBJ1-1|TRBD1|TRBV5-1|many|15
TGCGCCAGCAGCTTTGACAGGGGGCGTACGACTGAAGCTTTCTTT
CASSFDRGRTTEAFF
>TRBJ1-2|-|TRBV6-5|few|13
TGTGCCAGCAGTTACAGGGAGGACTATGGCTACACCTTC
CASSYREDYGYTF
>TRBJ2-3|TRBD2|TRBV5-5|many|15
TGTGCCAGCAGACTAGCGGGGCTGGTAACAGATACGCAGTATTTT
CASRLAGLVTDTQYF
>TRBJ2-7|-|TRBV5-6|few|12
TGTGCCAGCAGCTTTCTAAAATACGAGCAGTACTTC
CASSFLKYEQYF
>TRBJ2-5|TRBD2|TRBV4-1|many|18
TGCGCCAGCAGCCAAGAAGTCCTAGCGGGGGGACGCCAGGAGACCCAGTACTTC
CASSQEVLAGGRQETQYF
>TRBJ1-1|-|TRBV5-1|few|16
TGCGCCAGCAGCTGGAAGGGGGGGCCTTCGAACACTGAAGCTTTCTTT
CASSWKGGPSNTEAFF
>TRBJ2-5|-|TRBV5-6|-|15
TGTGCCAGCAGCCGAAGGACAGCCCTACAAGAGACCCAGTACTTC
CASSRRTALQETQYF
>TRBJ1-6|TRBD1|TRBV6-6|-|20
TGTGCCAGCAGTTACCCGGCCCGAGCATCGACAGGGGAAGATTCCTCACCCCTCCACTTT
CASSYPARASTGEDSSPLHF
>TRBJ1-1|TRBD1|TRBV4-1|few|17
TGCGCCAGCAGCCAAGAGGGAGGGGGCCCGGGGAACACTGAAGCTTTCTTT
CASSQEGGGPGNTEAFF
>TRBJ2-1|-|TRBV29-1|few|10
TGCAGCGTTCACTACAATGAGCAGTTCTTC
CSVHYNEQFF
>TRBJ2-3|TRBD1|TRBV20-1|few|16
TGCAGTGCTAGAGAGGCGGGACAGGGGGCGACCCATACGCAGTATTTT
CSAREAGQGATHTQYF
>TRBJ2-3|-|TRBV27|-|14
TGTGCCAGCAGTTTAGGGGTCATGACAGATACGCAGTATTTT
CASSLGVMTDTQYF
>TRBJ2-3|-|TRBV20-1|few|15
TGCAGTGCTAGGCCTATAGTTGCCAACACAGATACGCAGTATTTT
CSARPIVANTDTQYF
>TRBJ2-1|-|TRBV6-1|-|14
TGTGCCAGCAACTCCCCTTCCTCCTACAATGAGCAGTTCTTC
CASNSPSSYNEQFF
>TRBJ1-3|-|TRBV7-2|once|12
TGTGCCAGCAGCTTAGTAAGGGACACGGCTTATTTT
CASSLVRDTAYF
>TRBJ2-1|TRBD1|TRBV7-2|many|14
TGTGCCAGCACCGAACAGGGGTCCTACAATGAGCAGTTCTTC
CASTEQGSYNEQFF
>TRBJ1-6|TRBD1|TRBV4-3|-|15
TGCGCCAGCAGCCACAGAGGGGACAGGGATTCACCCCTCCACTTT
CASSHRGDRDSPLHF
>TRBJ2-2|-|TRBV21-1|-|15
TGTGCCAGCAGCACCGACAGGGGGCGGACCGGGGAGCTGTTTTTT
CASSTDRGRTGELFF
>TRBJ1-1|-|TRBV7-9|many|13
TGTGCCAGCAACCCGCCGCTTGGAACTGAAGCTTTCTTT
CASNPPLGTEAFF
>TRBJ2-3|-|TRBV18|-|18
TGTGCCAGCTCACCATCCCCCCCCTACGCGGGGGCACCAGATACGCAGTATTTT
CASSPSPPYAGAPDTQYF
>TRBJ2-7|TRBD1|TRBV20-1|few|15
TGCAGTGCTAGAGATCTGACAGGGGGGGTGTACGAGCAGTACTTC
CSARDLTGGVYEQYF
>TRBJ1-2|-|TRBV18|few|13
TGTGCCAGCTCTTTTGAGTCTGTCTATGGCTACACCTTC
CASSFESVYGYTF
>TRBJ2-1|-|TRBV4-3|-|12
TGCGCCAGCAGCTCCACGAGGTCTGAGCAGTTCTTC
CASSSTRSEQFF
>TRBJ1-2|TRBD1|TRBV9|-|15
TGTGCCAGCAGCCTAGAGACAGGGGCATGGTATGGCTACACCTTC
CASSLETGAWYGYTF
>TRBJ2-2|-|TRBV7-3|few|14
TGTGCCAGCAGCTTAACCCCGGGAGTCGGGGAGCTGTTTTTT
CASSLTPGVGELFF
>TRBJ2-1|TRBD2|TRBV20-1|-|14
TGCAGTGCTCCCTTTGGAGCGGGGGGCGATGAGCAGTTCTTC
CSAPFGAGGDEQFF
>TRBJ2-3|TRBD1|TRBV6-2/TRBV6-3|-|15
TGTGCCAGCAGTTACGGGGACAGTTTCGAAGATACGCAGTATTTT
CASSYGDSFEDTQYF
>TRBJ2-5|TRBD1|TRBV5-1|-|14
TGCGCCAGCAGGCCCGGGACAGGGGAAGAGACCCAGTACTTC
CASRPGTGEETQYF
>TRBJ2-5|-|TRBV2|few|13
TGTGCCTGGGAGGACGGAAACAAAGAGACCCAGTACTTC
CAWEDGNKETQYF
>TRBJ2-1|-|TRBV7-8|few|14
TGTGCCAGCAGCTTATTGGGGCCGGACAATGAGCAGTTCTTC
CASSLLGPDNEQFF
>TRBJ2-2|-|TRBV12-3/TRBV12-4|many|15
TGTGCCAGCATTTTGACCGGCCCTGGGGGCGGGGAGCTGTTTTTT
CASILTGPGGGELFF
>TRBJ1-2|-|TRBV7-6|-|14
TGTGCCAGCAGCTTAGGGTTAGGATTCTATGGCTACACCTTC
CASSLGLGFYGYTF
>TRBJ2-5|-|TRBV7-6|many|12
TGTGCCAGCAGCCTGCCCCAAGAGACCCAGTACTTC
CASSLPQETQYF
>TRBJ2-3|-|TRBV10-3|few|16
TGTGCCATCAGATCCGAGGGACGGTGGGACACAGATACGCAGTATTTT
CAIRSEGRWDTDTQYF
>TRBJ2-2|TRBD2|TRBV5-1|few|13
TGCGCCAGCACTAGCGGCAACACCGGGGAGCTGTTTTTT
CASTSGNTGELFF
>TRBJ1-6|-|TRBV7-2|once|14
TGTGCCAGCAGCACTCGACGGGATAATTCACCCCTCCACTTT
CASSTRRDNSPLHF